This T cell receptor beta chain was retrieved from a study of blood T cell repertoires in COVID-19. As for the study in general: Sites in the United States, Italy and Spain provided acute and convalescent COVID-19 samples.

Trimming cost V 5 bases and J 10 bases, with 21 bases left between them. Germline CDR1 is SNHLY and CDR2 is FYNNEI. The CDR3 runs to 16 residues. This table comes from immunoSEQ multiplex PCR, and its TCRdb copy is limited to in-frame clones, with some not included. This table has about 130,000 clones, 74% appearing once. The sequence was collected from a man between 60 and 75 years old with acute or convalescent COVID-19. The chain couples TRBV2 to TRBJ1-6; D gene unclear. Sequenced: peripheral blood. CDR3 sequence: CASSPFKQSLPSPLHF. Here the CDR3 DNA reads TGTGCCAGCAGTCCTTTCAAACAGTCACTCCCCTCACCCCTCCACTTT.